This entry describes one T cell receptor beta chain. Deletions cut 10 bases from V and 8 bases from J, with 20 bases between. Germline assignment: CDR1 MNHNY and CDR2 SVGAGI (reference sequence). CDR3 length equals 13 residues. The data belong to a study of T cell changes during pregnancy in multiple sclerosis. Sequencing used immunoSEQ multiplex PCR; TCRdb keeps in-frame clones, though not all of them. The data show nearly 60,000 clones, about 89% seen once. The sample here was CD4+ T cells from peripheral blood mononuclear cells, taken after pregnancy. The chain carries TRBV6-6 and TRBJ1-2; D perhaps matches TRBD1 (5 bases). This receptor was taken from a female donor in good health, enrolled as a control in a pregnancy study. The CDR3 sequence is CATTTAGFYGYTF. As DNA, the CDR3 is TGTGCCACCACGACGGCAGGGTTCTACGGCTACACCTTC.